This T cell receptor (beta chain) derives from a study of T cell changes during pregnancy in multiple sclerosis (dated by TCRdb to between 2018 and 2021). At the level of the whole study: Changes in the T cell repertoire over the course of pregnancy were examined in this study in women with multiple sclerosis.

Libraries came from the immunoSEQ multiplex PCR assay. The source is immuneACCESS, and TCRdb retained only in-frame sequences with V and J called. Part of the clones is not carried over; for the studies checked, unresolved V genes explain less than half of this, and the remainder is unexplained. The sample table shows about 67,000 clones, and roughly nine tenths are seen once. The top ten constitute over 1.3% of the sample. About this clone: Its target antigen remains unknown. One base away there is no much larger clone; base qualities are not given.

V lost 0 bases and J lost 7 bases; the stretch between them is 11 bases long. Via the germline V gene (reference sequence), CDR1 is SGHKS and CDR2 YYEKEE. The CDR3 starts with the cysteine, ends with the phenylalanine, and has 14 residues. Solely the CDR3 DNA is kept, with 42 bases framed from the first base. The source material was peripheral blood, sampled in the second trimester of pregnancy. Rearrangement joined TRBV5-5 to TRBJ1-5, with no confident D gene call. The receptor was derived from a female donor with multiple sclerosis, enrolled in a pregnancy study. CDR3 loop: CASSLVGDGQPQHF. The sequenced DNA: TGTGCCAGCAGCTTGGTCGGGGATGGGCAGCCCCAGCATTTT.